The 17 T cell receptor beta chains given below trace back to one sample, sequenced in a study of shared clonotypes between healthy human individuals. The data were produced by immunoSEQ multiplex PCR, yet TCRdb's version contains in-frame clones alone and is incomplete. Here the sample spans some 1.5 million clones, 95% to 97% being singletons. Input material: naive CD4+ T cells sorted from blood. The subset is: CD45RA+ positively selected. These receptors came from a man aged 25-40 years in good health.

The chain joins TRBV13 to TRBJ1-5, with a weak D call TRBD1 (5 bases). Germline V gene sequence: CDR1 PRHDT, CDR2 FYEKMQ (reference sequence). The V end lost 3 bases, the J end lost 6 bases, and 15 bases lay between the germline ends. CDR3 length: 15 amino acids. The CDR3 nucleotides are TGTGCCAGCAGCTTCAGTAAGGGGTGGAGTCAGCCCCAGCATTTT. It translates to CASSFSKGWSQPQHF.

V usage is TRBV5-1 and J usage is TRBJ2-1, with 11 nucleotides matching TRBD2. This CDR3 has 15 residues. V lost 0 bases to trimming and J lost 6 bases; unmatched junction nucleotides: 2. From germline, CDR1 is SGHRS and CDR2 YFSETQ. This CDR3 reads CASSLDLAGGNEQFF. CDR3 nucleotide sequence: TGCGCCAGCAGCTTGGACCTAGCGGGAGGCAATGAGCAGTTCTTC. The full variable domain, in which reference TRBV5-1 and TRBJ2-1 provide the parts outside the CDR3, is KAGVTQTPRYLIKTRGQQVTLSCSPISGHRSVSWYQQTPGQGLQFLFEYFSETQRNKGNFPGRFSGRQFSNSRSEMNVSTLELGDSALYLCASSLDLAGGNEQFFGPGTRLTVL.

This clone has only one observation. The chain is built from TRBV28 and TRBJ2-7; D may be TRBD2 (5 bases). Trimming took 4 bases from V and 2 from J, leaving 9 bases between them. Germline V gene data show CDR1 as MDHEN and CDR2 as SYDVKM. This CDR3 is built from 13 residues. The chain's CDR3 is CASSWSGAYEQYF. For the CDR3, the DNA is TGTGCCAGCAGTTGGAGCGGAGCCTACGAGCAGTACTTC.

The chain joins TRBV6-5 to TRBJ1-2, with no clear D. This CDR3 is built from 15 residues. CDR1 is MNHEY and CDR2 is SVGAGI in the germline V gene. The V end lost 0 bases, the J end lost 3 bases, and 11 bases lay between the germline ends. This CDR3 is CASSYSGNLHYGYTF. The CDR3 bases are TGTGCCAGCAGTTACTCCGGCAACCTCCACTATGGCTACACCTTC.

The chain carries TRBV20-1 and TRBJ2-7, with D uncertain. The CDR3 runs 9 residues. CDR1 and CDR2 (germline): DFQATT, SNEGSKA (reference sequence). Between the trimmed V and J ends, which lost 3 bases and 10 bases, there was a span of 7 bases. CDR3 DNA: TGCAGTGCTAGTCAGAATCAGTACTTC. Translation: CSASQNQYF.

This rearrangement joins TRBV5-1 to TRBJ1-1; the D gene is possibly TRBD1 (5 bases). CDR3 length equals 17 residues. V lost 4 bases to trimming and J lost 0 bases, with 19 bases between them. Germline loops: CDR1 SGHRS, CDR2 YFSETQ. CDR3 protein: CASSRRALGPMNTEAFF. The DNA for the CDR3 is TGCGCCAGCAGCCGCAGGGCCCTGGGGCCGATGAACACTGAAGCTTTCTTT.

The chain recombines TRBV19 with TRBJ1-2; D remains ambiguous. Germline CDR1 and CDR2: LNHDA and SQIVND (reference sequence). The CDR3 totals 11 residues. V gave up 7 bases and J gave up 6 bases, with 9 bases separating them. The DNA of the CDR3 is TGTGCCAGTAACTCGGTCGATGGCTACACCTTC. The encoded protein is CASNSVDGYTF.

Worth noting for this clone: The germline gene is not matched at one end of the junction; a read error may be the cause. The chain is built from TRBV7-7 and TRBJ2-2, with D uncertain. Germline V gene lookup returns CDR1 SSHAT and CDR2 FNYEAQ (reference sequence). The CDR3 has 14 residues. The CDR3 region is CASSFLSGTGELFF. The CDR3 DNA reads as TGTGCTAGCAGCTTTTTATCCGGGACCGGGGAGCTGTTTTTT.

This rearrangement joins TRBV28 to TRBJ2-7, with no clear D. V was trimmed by 3 bases and J by 3 bases, leaving 9 bases between them. The CDR3 is made up of 13 amino acids. Germline V CDR1 and CDR2: MDHEN, SYDVKM. DNA of the CDR3: TGTGCCAGCAGTTTTCGACCTGACTACGAGCAGTACTTC. Protein: CASSFRPDYEQYF.

The rearrangement links TRBV18 to TRBJ2-1, with a weak D call TRBD2 (7 bases). Deletions cut 0 bases from V and 1 base from J, with 10 bases between. CDR3 size: 16 residues. Germline assignment: CDR1 KGHSH and CDR2 LQKENI. The CDR3 loop is CASSPPEGGSYNEQFF. The CDR3 nucleotides read TGTGCCAGCTCACCACCGGAGGGGGGGTCCTACAATGAGCAGTTCTTC. Variable domain in full (rest from reference TRBV18 and TRBJ2-1): NAGVMQNPRHLVRRRGQEARLRCSPMKGHSHVYWYRQLPEEGLKFMVYLQKENIIDESGMPKERFSAEFPKEGPSILRIQQVVRGDSAAYFCASSPPEGGSYNEQFFGPGTRLTVL.

The chain uses TRBV10-3 and TRBJ2-5, with 11 bases identical to TRBD1. This CDR3 is built from 16 residues. Trimming cost V 0 bases and J 5 bases; bases outside gene matches: 5. Germline CDR1 and CDR2: ENHRY and SYGVKD. The chain's CDR3 is CAISESKDRGRETQYF. The CDR3 DNA reads as TGTGCCATCAGTGAGTCGAAGGACAGGGGGCGGGAGACCCAGTACTTC.

This clone was seen once. The chain joins TRBV7-9 to TRBJ2-3; 7 nucleotides align to TRBD1. Germline CDR1 reads SEHNR; CDR2 reads FQNEAQ (reference sequence). The V and J ends lost 1 base and 4 bases, in that order; junction bases with no gene match: 8. This CDR3 is built from 16 residues. CDR3: CASSLGKGAFADTQYF. The CDR3 bases are TGTGCCAGCAGCTTAGGGAAGGGGGCGTTCGCAGATACGCAGTATTTT.

The chain couples TRBV7-2 to TRBJ1-3; no clear D. Germline V gene data show CDR1 as SGHTA and CDR2 as FQGNSA. The CDR3 is made up of 15 amino acids. V was cut by 2 bases and J by 0 bases, with 8 bases left in between. In nucleotides, the CDR3 is TGTGCCAGCAGCTTACAGGCTTTCTCTGGAAACACCATATATTTT. Translated, it gives CASSLQAFSGNTIYF.

The chain uses TRBV4-3 and TRBJ1-5; D is undetermined. The germline V gene has CDR1 LGHNA and CDR2 YSLEER. The CDR3 consists of 14 residues. The V gene lost 0 bases and the J gene lost 7 bases, with 10 bases spanning the gap. CDR3: CASSQDNNLQPQHF. The CDR3 DNA reads TGCGCCAGCAGCCAAGACAATAATTTGCAGCCCCAGCATTTT.

V gene TRBV29-1 combines with J gene TRBJ2-7; 9 bases agree with TRBD1. The germline V gene has CDR1 SQVTM and CDR2 ANQGSEA. The CDR3 sequence is 15 residues long. With V trimmed by 7 bases and J by 8 bases, 18 bases remained unmatched. The CDR3 reads CSARSGGQGGGKQYF. As DNA, the CDR3 is TGCAGCGCCCGCTCAGGGGGACAGGGAGGTGGGAAGCAGTACTTC.

V usage is TRBV2 and J usage is TRBJ2-7; D could derive from TRBD1 or TRBD2 (5 bases each). CDR1 SNHLY and CDR2 FYNNEI come from the germline V gene. This CDR3 is built from 14 residues. V dropped 6 bases and J dropped 2 bases, with 14 bases sitting between them. CDR3 nucleotides: TGTGCCAGCAGGGGGGAGTGGGGAACCTACGAGCAGTACTTC. Residues: CASRGEWGTYEQYF.

This chain uses TRBV5-5 with TRBJ1-6; 9 nucleotides match TRBD1. Per germline, CDR1 SGHKS and CDR2 YYEKEE (reference sequence). This CDR3 is 17 amino acids long. V lost 0 bases and J lost 1; bases outside the gene matches: 2. This chain's CDR3 is CASSLDRGRSYNSPLHF. CDR3 DNA sequence: TGTGCCAGCAGCTTGGACAGGGGGCGATCCTATAATTCACCCCTCCACTTT.